This TCR beta chain was identified in a study of control samples from healthy donors and cancer patients. Germline lookup yields CDR1 SGHDT and CDR2 YYEEEE. This CDR3 has 15 amino acids. Losses at the gene ends were 4 bases for V and 5 bases for J; bases not matched to a gene: 9. The repertoire was sequenced with immunoSEQ multiplex PCR; TCRdb's copy has only in-frame clones and lacks some. This repertoire shows roughly 160,000 clones, about 94% found once; its top ten account for roughly 15%. The receptor comes from a man aged 55 to 70 with colorectal cancer. Material for sequencing was PBMCs. V gene TRBV5-6 combines with J gene TRBJ2-7; TRBD1 matches 10 bases. This chain's CDR3 is CASSVDRDRGNEQYF. The DNA for the CDR3 is TGTGCCAGCAGCGTGGACCGGGACAGGGGCAACGAGCAGTACTTC.